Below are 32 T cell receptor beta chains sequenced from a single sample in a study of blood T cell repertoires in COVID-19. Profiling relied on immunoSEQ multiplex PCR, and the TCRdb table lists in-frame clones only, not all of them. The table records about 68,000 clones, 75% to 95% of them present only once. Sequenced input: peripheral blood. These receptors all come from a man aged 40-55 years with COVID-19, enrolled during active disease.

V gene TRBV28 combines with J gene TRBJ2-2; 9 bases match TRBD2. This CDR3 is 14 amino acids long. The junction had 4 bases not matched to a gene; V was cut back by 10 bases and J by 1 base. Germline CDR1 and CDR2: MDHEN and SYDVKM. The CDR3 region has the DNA TGTGCCATCTCTAGCGGGGAGAACACCGGGGAGCTGTTTTTT. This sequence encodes CAISSGENTGELFF.

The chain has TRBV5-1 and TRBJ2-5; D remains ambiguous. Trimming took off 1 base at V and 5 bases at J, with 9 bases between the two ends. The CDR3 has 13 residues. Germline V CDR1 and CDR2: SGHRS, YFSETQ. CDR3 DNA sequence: TGCGCCAGCAGCTTGTTTATGCGGGAGACCCAGTACTTC. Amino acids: CASSLFMRETQYF.

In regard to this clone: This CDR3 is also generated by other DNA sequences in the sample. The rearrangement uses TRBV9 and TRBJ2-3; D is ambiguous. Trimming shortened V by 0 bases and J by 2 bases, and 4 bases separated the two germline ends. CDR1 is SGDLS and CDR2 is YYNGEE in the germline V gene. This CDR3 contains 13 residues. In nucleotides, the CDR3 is TGTGCCAGCAGCGTAGGCGTCACAGATACGCAGTATTTT. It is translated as CASSVGVTDTQYF.

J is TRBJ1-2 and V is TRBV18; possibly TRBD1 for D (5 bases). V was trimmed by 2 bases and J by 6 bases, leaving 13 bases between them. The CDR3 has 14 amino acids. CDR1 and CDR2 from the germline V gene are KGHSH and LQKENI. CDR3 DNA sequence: TGTGCCAGCTCACCATCGATGGGGGGGAATGGCTACACCTTC. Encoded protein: CASSPSMGGNGYTF. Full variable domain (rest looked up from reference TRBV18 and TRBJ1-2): NAGVMQNPRHLVRRRGQEARLRCSPMKGHSHVYWYRQLPEEGLKFMVYLQKENIIDESGMPKERFSAEFPKEGPSILRIQQVVRGDSAAYFCASSPSMGGNGYTFGSGTRLTVV.

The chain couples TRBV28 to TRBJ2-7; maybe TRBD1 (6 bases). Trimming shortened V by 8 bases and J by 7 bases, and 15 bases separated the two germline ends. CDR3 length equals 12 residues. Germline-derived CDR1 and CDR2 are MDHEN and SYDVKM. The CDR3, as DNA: TGTGCCAGCCGGGACACCTCTAATGAGCAGTACTTC. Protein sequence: CASRDTSNEQYF.

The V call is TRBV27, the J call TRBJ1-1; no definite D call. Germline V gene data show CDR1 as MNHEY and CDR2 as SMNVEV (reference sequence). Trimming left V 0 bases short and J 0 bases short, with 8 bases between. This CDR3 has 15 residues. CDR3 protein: CASSLSPELNTEAFF. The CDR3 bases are TGTGCCAGCAGTTTATCGCCAGAATTGAACACTGAAGCTTTCTTT.

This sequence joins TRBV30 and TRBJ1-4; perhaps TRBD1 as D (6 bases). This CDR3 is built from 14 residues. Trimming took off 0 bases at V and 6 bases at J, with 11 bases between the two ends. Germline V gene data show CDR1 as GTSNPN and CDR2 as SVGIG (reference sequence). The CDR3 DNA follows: TGTGCCTGGAGTGTGGCAGGGGAAGATGAAAAACTGTTTTTT. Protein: CAWSVAGEDEKLFF.

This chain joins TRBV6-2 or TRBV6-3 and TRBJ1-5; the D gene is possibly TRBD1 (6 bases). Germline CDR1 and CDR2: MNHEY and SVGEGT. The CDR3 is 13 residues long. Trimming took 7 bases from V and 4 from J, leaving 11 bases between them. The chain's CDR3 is CASTPQGNQPQHF. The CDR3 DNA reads TGTGCCAGCACCCCCCAGGGGAATCAGCCCCAGCATTTT.

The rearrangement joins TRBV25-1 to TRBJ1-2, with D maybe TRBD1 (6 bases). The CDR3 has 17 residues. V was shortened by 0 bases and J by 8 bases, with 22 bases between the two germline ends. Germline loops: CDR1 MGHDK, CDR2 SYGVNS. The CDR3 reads CASSEYGPGGGFEGYTF. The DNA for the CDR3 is TGTGCCAGCAGTGAATACGGCCCGGGGGGGGGCTTTGAGGGCTACACCTTC.

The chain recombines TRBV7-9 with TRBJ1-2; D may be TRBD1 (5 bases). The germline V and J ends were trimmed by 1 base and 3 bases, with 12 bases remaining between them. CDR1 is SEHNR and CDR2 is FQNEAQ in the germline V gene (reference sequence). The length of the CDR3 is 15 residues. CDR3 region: CASSLEGQTYYGYTF. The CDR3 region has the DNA TGTGCCAGCAGCTTAGAGGGGCAGACCTACTATGGCTACACCTTC.

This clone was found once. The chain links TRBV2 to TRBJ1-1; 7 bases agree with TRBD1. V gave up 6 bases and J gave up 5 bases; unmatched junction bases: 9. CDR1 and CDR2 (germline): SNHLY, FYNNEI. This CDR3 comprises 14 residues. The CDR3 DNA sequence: TGTGCCAGCAGGTCCCGACAGGGAGATACTGAAGCTTTCTTT. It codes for CASRSRQGDTEAFF. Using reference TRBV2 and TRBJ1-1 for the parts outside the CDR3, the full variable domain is EPEVTQTPSHQVTQMGQEVILRCVPISNHLYFYWYRQILGQKVEFLVSFYNNEISEKSEIFDDQFSVERPDGSNFTLKIRSTKLEDSAMYFCASRSRQGDTEAFFGQGTRLTVV.

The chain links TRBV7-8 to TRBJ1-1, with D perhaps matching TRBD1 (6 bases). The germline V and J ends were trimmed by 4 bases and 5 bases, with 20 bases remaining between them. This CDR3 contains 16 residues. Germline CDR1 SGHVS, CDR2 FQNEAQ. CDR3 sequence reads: CASSSRDRQGWTEAFF. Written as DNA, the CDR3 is TGTGCCAGCAGCTCGAGAGACAGGCAGGGTTGGACTGAAGCTTTCTTT.

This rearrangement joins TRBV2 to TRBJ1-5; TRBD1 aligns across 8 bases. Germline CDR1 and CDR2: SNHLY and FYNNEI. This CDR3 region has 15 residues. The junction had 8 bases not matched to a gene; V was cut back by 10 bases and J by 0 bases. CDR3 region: CAIRQGSGSNQPQHF. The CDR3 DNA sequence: TGTGCCATAAGACAGGGGAGCGGTAGCAATCAGCCCCAGCATTTT.

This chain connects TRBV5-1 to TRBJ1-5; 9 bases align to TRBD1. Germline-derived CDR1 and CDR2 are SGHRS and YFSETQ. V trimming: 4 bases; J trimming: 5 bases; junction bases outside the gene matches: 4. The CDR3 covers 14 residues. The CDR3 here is CASSPGDRDQPQHF. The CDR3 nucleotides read TGCGCCAGCAGCCCCGGGGACAGGGATCAGCCCCAGCATTTT.

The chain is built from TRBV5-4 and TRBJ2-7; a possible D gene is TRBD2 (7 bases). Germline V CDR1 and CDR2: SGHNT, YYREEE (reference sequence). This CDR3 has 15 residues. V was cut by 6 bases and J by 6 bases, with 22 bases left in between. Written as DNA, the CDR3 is TGTGCCAGCAAGCGTGGGGGGGCAGGAAGCCCCGAGCAGTACTTC. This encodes CASKRGGAGSPEQYF.

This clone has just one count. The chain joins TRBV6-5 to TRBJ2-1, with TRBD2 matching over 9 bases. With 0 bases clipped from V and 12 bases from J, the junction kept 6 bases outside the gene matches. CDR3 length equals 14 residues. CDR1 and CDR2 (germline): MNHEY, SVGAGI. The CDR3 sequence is CASSYSGLAGRQFF. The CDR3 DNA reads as TGTGCCAGCAGTTACTCGGGACTAGCCGGAAGGCAGTTCTTC.

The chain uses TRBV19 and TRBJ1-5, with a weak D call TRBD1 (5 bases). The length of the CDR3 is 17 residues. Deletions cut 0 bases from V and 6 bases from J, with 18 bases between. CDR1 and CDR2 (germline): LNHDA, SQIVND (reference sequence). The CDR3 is CASSIDLRGGIIQPQHF. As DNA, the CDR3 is TGTGCCAGTAGTATAGACCTAAGGGGTGGAATAATTCAGCCCCAGCATTTT.

The CDR3 loop reads CASSQTSGAKYF. CDR3 coding DNA: TGTGCCAGCAGCCAAACTAGCGGCGCTAAGTATTTT. The V gene is TRBV3-1 (or the pseudogene TRBV3-2), the J gene TRBJ2-3; 8 bases agree with TRBD2. This CDR3 contains 12 residues. In germline, CDR1 is LGHDT, CDR2 YNNKEL (reference sequence). The V segment lost 2 bases and the J segment 13 bases; nucleotides outside the gene matches: 5.

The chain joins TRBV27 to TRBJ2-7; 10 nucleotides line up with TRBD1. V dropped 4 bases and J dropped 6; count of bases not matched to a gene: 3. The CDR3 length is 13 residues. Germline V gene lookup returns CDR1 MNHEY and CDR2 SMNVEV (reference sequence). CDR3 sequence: CASSSGQGSEQYF. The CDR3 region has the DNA TGTGCCAGCAGTTCGGGACAGGGGTCCGAGCAGTACTTC.

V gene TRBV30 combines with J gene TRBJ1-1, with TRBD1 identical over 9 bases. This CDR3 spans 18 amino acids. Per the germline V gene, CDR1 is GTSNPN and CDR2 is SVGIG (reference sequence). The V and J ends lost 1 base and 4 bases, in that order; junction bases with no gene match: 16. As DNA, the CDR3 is TGTGCCTGGAGTGGACTAGCACAGGGGGCTACAGGGGCCACTGAAGCTTTCTTT. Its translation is CAWSGLAQGATGATEAFF.

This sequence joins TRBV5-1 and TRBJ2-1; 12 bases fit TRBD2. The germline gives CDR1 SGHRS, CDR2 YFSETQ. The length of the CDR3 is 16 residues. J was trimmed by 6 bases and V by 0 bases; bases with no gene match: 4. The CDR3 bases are TGCGCCAGCAGCTTGGTAGCTAGCGGGGGGGCCAATGAGCAGTTCTTC. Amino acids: CASSLVASGGANEQFF.

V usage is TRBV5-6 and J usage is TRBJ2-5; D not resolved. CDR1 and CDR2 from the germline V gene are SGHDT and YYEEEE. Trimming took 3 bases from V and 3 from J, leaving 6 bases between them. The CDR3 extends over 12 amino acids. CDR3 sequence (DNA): TGTGCCAGCAGCTCTACAGAAGAGACCCAGTACTTC. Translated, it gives CASSSTEETQYF.

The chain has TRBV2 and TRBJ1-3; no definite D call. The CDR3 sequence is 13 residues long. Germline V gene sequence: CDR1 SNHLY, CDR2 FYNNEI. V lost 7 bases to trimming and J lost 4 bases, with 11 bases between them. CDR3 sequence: CASNPGKGNTIYF. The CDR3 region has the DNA TGTGCCAGCAATCCGGGGAAGGGAAACACCATATATTTT.

The CDR3 coding sequence is TGTGCCTGGAGTCCGGGAGGGGGGCTAAGTGAAAAACTGTTTTTT. Translation: CAWSPGGGLSEKLFF. The J gene is TRBJ1-4, the V gene TRBV30; TRBD1 is a possible D gene (6 bases). Trimming removed 2 bases from V and 7 bases from J, with 17 bases in between. The CDR3 runs 15 residues. From germline, CDR1 is GTSNPN and CDR2 SVGIG (reference sequence).

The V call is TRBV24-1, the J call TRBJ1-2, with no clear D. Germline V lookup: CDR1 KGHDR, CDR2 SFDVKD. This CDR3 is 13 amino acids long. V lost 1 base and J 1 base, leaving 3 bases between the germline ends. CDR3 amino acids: CATSDFGNYGYTF. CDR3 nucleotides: TGTGCCACCAGTGATTTCGGTAACTATGGCTACACCTTC.

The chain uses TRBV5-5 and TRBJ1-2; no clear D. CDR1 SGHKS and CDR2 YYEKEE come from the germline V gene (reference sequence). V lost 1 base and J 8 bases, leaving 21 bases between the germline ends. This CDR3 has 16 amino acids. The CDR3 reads CASSLSNPRGLEGYTF. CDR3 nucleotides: TGTGCCAGCAGCTTGAGTAATCCCCGAGGGTTGGAGGGCTACACCTTC.

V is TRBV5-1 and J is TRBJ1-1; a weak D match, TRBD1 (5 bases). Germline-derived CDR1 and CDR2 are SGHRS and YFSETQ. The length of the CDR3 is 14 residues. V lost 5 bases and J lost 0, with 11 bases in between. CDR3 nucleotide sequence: TGCGCCAGCAGTATTAGGGGAATGAACACTGAAGCTTTCTTT. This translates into CASSIRGMNTEAFF.

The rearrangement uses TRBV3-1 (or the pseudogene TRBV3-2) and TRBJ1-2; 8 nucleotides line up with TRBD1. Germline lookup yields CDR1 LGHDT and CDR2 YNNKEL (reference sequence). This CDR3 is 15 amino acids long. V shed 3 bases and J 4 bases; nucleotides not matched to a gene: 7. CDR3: CASSHDRGGPYGYTF. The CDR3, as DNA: TGTGCCAGCAGCCATGACAGGGGAGGCCCCTATGGCTACACCTTC.

The CDR3 DNA reads TGTGCCAGCAGTACCGCAGGGGAGAGCACCGGGGAGCTGTTTTTT. Protein sequence: CASSTAGESTGELFF. This rearrangement joins TRBV28 to TRBJ2-2; the D gene is possibly TRBD1 (6 bases). Germline values: CDR1 MDHEN, CDR2 SYDVKM. The CDR3 spans 15 residues. Trimming pared 5 bases from V and 4 bases from J, leaving 14 bases between.

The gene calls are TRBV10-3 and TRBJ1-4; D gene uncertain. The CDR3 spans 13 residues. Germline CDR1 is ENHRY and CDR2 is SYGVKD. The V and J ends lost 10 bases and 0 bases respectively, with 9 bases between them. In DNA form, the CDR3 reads TGTGCCACCTTGGGCGCAACTAATGAAAAACTGTTTTTT. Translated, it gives CATLGATNEKLFF.

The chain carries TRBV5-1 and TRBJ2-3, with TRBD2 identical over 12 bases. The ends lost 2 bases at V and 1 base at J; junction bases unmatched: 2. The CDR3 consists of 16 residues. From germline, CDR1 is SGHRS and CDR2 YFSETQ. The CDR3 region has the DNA TGCGCCAGCAGCTTAGCTAGCGGGGGGGGCACAGATACGCAGTATTTT. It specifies CASSLASGGGTDTQYF. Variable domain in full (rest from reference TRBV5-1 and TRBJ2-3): KAGVTQTPRYLIKTRGQQVTLSCSPISGHRSVSWYQQTPGQGLQFLFEYFSETQRNKGNFPGRFSGRQFSNSRSEMNVSTLELGDSALYLCASSLASGGGTDTQYFGPGTRLTVL.

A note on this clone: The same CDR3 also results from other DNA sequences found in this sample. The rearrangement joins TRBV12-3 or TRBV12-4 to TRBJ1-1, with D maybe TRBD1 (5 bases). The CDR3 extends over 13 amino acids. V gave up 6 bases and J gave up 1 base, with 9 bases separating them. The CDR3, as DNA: TGTGCCAGCAGGCGAACAGGGAACACTGAAGCTTTCTTT. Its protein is CASRRTGNTEAFF.